Described below is a single T cell receptor (beta chain) sequence and its context. Antigen specificity is unknown. The data are from a study of cytomegalovirus exposure and HLA in healthy donors. Findings of the study overall: The authors assumed roughly uniform sequencing depth across donors for presence/absence analyses. Across HLA loci, a later analysis found differing TCR association rates, with DRB1 most and HLA-C fewest.

At the time of sampling, donors were nominally healthy, though unrecorded immune exposures were likely. The PCR had 60 Vbeta and 13 Jbeta primers. Data came from immunoSEQ multiplex PCR; TCRdb stores just in-frame clones and leaves some out. The sample shows about 93,000 clones, roughly 79% of them seen only once. Between the trimmed V and J ends, which lost 7 bases and 1 base, there was a span of 16 bases. The CDR3 has 16 amino acids. Germline values: CDR1 LNHDA, CDR2 SQIVND (reference sequence). Sequenced material: PBMCs. The TCR sequence derives from a man aged 25 to 40 in good health and CMV-seronegative. The chain employs TRBV19 and TRBJ2-2; possible D gene TRBD2, 5 bases. The CDR3 sequence is CASIPSAGRNTGELFF. Here the CDR3 DNA reads TGTGCCAGTATTCCCTCGGCGGGCCGGAACACCGGGGAGCTGTTTTTT.